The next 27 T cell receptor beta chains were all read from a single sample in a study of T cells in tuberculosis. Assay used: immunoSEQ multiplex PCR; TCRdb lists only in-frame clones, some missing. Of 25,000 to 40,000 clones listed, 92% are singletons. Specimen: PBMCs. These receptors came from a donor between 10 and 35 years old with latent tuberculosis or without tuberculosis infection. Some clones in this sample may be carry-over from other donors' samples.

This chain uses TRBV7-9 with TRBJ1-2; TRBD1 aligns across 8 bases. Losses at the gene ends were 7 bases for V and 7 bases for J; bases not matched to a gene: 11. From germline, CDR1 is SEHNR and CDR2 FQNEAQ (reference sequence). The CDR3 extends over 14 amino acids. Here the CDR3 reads CASNLMQGAGGYTF. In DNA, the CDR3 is TGTGCCAGCAACCTTATGCAGGGGGCGGGTGGCTACACCTTC.

CDR3 coding DNA: TGTGCCGGGAGGACAGGGGGCCACTATGGCTACACCTTC. Residues: CAGRTGGHYGYTF. The J gene is TRBJ1-2, the V gene TRBV2, with 11 bases lining up with TRBD1. The CDR3 is 13 residues long. The V gene end was trimmed by 11 bases and the J gene end by 3 bases; junction bases not matched to a gene: 5. Germline V gives CDR1 SNHLY, CDR2 FYNNEI.

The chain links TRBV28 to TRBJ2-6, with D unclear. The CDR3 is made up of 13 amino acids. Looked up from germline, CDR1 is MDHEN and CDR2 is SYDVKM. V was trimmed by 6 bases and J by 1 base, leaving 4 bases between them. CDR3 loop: CASSNSGANVLTF. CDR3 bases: TGTGCCAGCAGCAATTCTGGGGCCAACGTCCTGACTTTC.

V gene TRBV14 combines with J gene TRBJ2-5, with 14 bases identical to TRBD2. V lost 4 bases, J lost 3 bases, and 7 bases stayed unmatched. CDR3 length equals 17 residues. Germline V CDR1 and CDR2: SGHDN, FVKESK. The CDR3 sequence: CASSPFLGLAGEETQYF. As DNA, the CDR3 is TGTGCCAGCAGCCCGTTTCTGGGACTAGCGGGAGAAGAGACCCAGTACTTC.

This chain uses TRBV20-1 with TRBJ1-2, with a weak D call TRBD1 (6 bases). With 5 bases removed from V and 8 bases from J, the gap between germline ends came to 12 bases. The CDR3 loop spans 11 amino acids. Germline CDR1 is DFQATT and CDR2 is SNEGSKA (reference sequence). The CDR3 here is CSAAGAGGYTF. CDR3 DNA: TGCAGTGCTGCAGGGGCCGGCGGCTACACCTTC.

Here the CDR3 DNA reads TGCGCCAGCAGTTTTGCCGGGACAGGCAACTACGAGCAGTACTTC. It codes for CASSFAGTGNYEQYF. J is TRBJ2-7 and V is TRBV5-1; 8 nucleotides agree with TRBD1. CDR3 size: 15 residues. Germline V lookup: CDR1 SGHRS, CDR2 YFSETQ. V was pared by 5 bases and J by 3 bases, with 10 bases of the junction left unmatched.

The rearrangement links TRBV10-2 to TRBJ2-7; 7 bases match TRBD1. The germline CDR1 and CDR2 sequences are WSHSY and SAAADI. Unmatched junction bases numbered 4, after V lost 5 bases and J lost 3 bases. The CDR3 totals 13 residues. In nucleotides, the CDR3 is TGCGCCAGCAGTCCCGGGACAGTCTACGAGCAGTACTTC. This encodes CASSPGTVYEQYF.

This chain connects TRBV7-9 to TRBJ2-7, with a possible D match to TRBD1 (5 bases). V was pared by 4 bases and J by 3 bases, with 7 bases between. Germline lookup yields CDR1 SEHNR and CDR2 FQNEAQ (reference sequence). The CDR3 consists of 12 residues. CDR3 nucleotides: TGTGCCAGCAGCTCCCAGGGCTACGAGCAGTACTTC. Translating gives CASSSQGYEQYF.

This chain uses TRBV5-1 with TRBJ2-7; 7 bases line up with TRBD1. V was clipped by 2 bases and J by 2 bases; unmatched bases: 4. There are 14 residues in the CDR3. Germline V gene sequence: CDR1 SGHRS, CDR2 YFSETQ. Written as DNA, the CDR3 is TGCGCCAGCAGCTTAGCCGGGACAGCCTACGAGCAGTACTTC. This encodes CASSLAGTAYEQYF. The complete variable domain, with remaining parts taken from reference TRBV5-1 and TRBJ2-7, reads KAGVTQTPRYLIKTRGQQVTLSCSPISGHRSVSWYQQTPGQGLQFLFEYFSETQRNKGNFPGRFSGRQFSNSRSEMNVSTLELGDSALYLCASSLAGTAYEQYFGPGTRLTVT.

The CDR3 bases are TGTGCAAGCGGGGGGCGGGACACTGAAGCTTTCTTT. This gives the protein CASGGRDTEAFF. The rearrangement joins TRBV12-2 to TRBJ1-1. TRBV12-2 has pseudogene status. The CDR3 runs to 12 residues.

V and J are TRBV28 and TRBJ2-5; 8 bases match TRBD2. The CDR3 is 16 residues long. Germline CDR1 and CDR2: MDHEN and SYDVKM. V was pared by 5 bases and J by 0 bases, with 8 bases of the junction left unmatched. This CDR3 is CASSPASGLYQETQYF. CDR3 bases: TGTGCCAGCAGTCCGGCTAGCGGGCTTTACCAAGAGACCCAGTACTTC.

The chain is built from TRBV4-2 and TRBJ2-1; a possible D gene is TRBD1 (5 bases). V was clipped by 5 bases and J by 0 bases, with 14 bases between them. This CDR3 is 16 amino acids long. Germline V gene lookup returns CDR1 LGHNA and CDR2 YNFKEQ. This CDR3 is CASSSSGASSYNEQFF. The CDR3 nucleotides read TGTGCCAGCAGCTCGAGTGGGGCCAGCTCCTACAATGAGCAGTTCTTC.

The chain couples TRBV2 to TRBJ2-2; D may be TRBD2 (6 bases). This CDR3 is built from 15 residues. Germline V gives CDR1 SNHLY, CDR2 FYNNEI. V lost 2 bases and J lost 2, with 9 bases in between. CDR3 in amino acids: CASSELARNTGELFF. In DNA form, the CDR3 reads TGTGCCAGCAGTGAACTAGCGCGCAACACCGGGGAGCTGTTTTTT.

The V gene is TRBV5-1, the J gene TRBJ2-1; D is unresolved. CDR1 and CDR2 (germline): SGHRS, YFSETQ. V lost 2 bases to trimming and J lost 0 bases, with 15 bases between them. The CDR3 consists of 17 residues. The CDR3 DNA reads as TGCGCCAGCAGCTTTATAGTTCTTACCCTCTCCTACAATGAGCAGTTCTTC. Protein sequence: CASSFIVLTLSYNEQFF.

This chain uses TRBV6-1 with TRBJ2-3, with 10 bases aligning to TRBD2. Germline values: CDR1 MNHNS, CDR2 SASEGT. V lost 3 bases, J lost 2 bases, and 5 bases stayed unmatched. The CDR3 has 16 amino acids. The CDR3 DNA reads TGTGCCAGCAGTGACCGCGGACTAGCGGCCACAGATACGCAGTATTTT. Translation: CASSDRGLAATDTQYF.

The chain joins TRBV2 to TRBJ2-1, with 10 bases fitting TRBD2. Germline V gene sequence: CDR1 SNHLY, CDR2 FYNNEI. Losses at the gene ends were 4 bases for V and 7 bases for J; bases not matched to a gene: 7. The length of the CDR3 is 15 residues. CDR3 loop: CASSVSGGSLNEQFF. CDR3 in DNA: TGTGCCAGCAGTGTTAGCGGGGGGTCTTTGAATGAGCAGTTCTTC.

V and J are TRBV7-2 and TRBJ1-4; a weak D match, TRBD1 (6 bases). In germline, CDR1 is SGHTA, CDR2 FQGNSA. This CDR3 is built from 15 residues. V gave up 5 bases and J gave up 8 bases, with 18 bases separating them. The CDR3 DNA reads TGTGCCAGCAGCCCCGGGGATAGGGGGAGCGAAAAACTGTTTTTT. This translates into CASSPGDRGSEKLFF.

Written as DNA, the CDR3 is TGTGCCAGCAGCTTAGATCCCAGTGTAAACTATGGCTACACCTTC. Residues: CASSLDPSVNYGYTF. V and J are TRBV7-6 and TRBJ1-2; D is unresolved. This CDR3 has 15 amino acids. Germline loops: CDR1 SGHVS, CDR2 FNYEAQ. V was cut by 1 base and J by 2 bases, with 11 bases left in between.

As DNA, the CDR3 is TGTGCCAGTAGTATAGATCGAGTCGGCGAGCAGTACTTC. Encoded protein: CASSIDRVGEQYF. The chain carries TRBV19 and TRBJ2-7; D is unresolved. The CDR3 sequence is 13 residues long. Germline V gene sequence: CDR1 LNHDA, CDR2 SQIVND (reference sequence). Trimming shortened V by 0 bases and J by 6 bases, and 9 bases separated the two germline ends. The entire variable domain, with the rest obtained from reference TRBV19 and TRBJ2-7, is as follows: DGGITQSPKYLFRKEGQNVTLSCEQNLNHDAMYWYRQDPGQGLRLIYYSQIVNDFQKGDIAEGYSVSREKKESFPLTVTSAQKNPTAFYLCASSIDRVGEQYFGPGTRLTVT.

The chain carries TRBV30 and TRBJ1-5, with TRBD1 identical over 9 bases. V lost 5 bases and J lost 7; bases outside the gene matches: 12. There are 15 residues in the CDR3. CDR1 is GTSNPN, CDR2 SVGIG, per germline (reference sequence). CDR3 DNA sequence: TGTGCCTGGGCGGTCGGCGGACAGGGGATACAGCCCCAGCATTTT. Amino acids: CAWAVGGQGIQPQHF.

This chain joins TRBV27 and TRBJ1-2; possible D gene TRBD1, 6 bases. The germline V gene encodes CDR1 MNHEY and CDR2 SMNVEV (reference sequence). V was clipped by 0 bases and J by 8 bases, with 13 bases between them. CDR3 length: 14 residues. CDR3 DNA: TGTGCCAGCAGTTTATCGGGTCGAGGGGGAGGCTACACCTTC. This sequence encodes CASSLSGRGGGYTF.

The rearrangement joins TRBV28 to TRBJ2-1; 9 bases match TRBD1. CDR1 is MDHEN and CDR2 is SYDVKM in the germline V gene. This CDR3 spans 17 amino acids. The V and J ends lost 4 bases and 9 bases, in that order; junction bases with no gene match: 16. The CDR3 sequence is CASSSPPGQGQEGEQFF. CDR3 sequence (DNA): TGTGCCAGCAGTTCGCCGCCGGGACAGGGCCAGGAAGGTGAGCAGTTCTTC.

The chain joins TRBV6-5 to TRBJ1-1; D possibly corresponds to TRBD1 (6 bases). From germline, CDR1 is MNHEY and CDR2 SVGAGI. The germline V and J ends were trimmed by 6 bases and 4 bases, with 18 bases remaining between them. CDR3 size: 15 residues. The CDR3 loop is CASRTPGASSTEAFF. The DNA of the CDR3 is TGTGCCAGCAGAACCCCAGGGGCTTCGAGCACTGAAGCTTTCTTT.

The CDR3 here is CAWSGVQTGGANIQYF. The CDR3 nucleotides read TGTGCCTGGAGTGGGGTTCAGACAGGGGGCGCAAACATTCAGTACTTC. The chain carries TRBV30 and TRBJ2-4; 10 bases fit TRBD1. Germline V lookup: CDR1 GTSNPN, CDR2 SVGIG (reference sequence). The trim removed 1 base at V and 6 bases at J, leaving 9 bases unmatched. This CDR3 comprises 16 residues.

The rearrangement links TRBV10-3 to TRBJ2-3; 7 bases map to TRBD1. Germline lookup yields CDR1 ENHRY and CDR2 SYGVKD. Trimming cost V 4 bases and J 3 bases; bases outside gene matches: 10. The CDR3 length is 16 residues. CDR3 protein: CAISARQGKETDTQYF. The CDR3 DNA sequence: TGTGCCATCAGTGCAAGACAGGGAAAAGAAACAGATACGCAGTATTTT.

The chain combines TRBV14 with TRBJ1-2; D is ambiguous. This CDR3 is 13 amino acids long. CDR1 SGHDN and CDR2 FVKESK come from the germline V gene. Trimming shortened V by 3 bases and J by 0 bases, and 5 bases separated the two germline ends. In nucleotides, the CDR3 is TGTGCCAGCAGCCACGGTACTAACTATGGCTACACCTTC. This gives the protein CASSHGTNYGYTF.

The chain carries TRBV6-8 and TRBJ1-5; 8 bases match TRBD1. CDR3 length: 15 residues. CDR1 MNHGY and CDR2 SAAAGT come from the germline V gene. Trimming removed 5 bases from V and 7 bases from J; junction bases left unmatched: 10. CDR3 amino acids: CASSPRTGFRQPQHF. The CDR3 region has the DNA TGTGCCAGCAGTCCCCGGACAGGGTTTCGACAGCCCCAGCATTTT.